Presented here are 13 T cell receptor beta chains from one specimen sequenced in a study of CD8 T cells in Susac syndrome. Random hexamers were used to reverse transcribe an amount of about 0.45 to 1 ug RNA. TCRdb redid the calling of the immunoSEQ multiplex PCR reads with MiXCR, one entry per CDR3 protein. The sample has 300,000 or so distinct CDR3 sequences; 92% are singletons. The sequenced sample was CD4+ T cells from PBMCs. The receptor source for this set is a human donor with multiple sclerosis.

V is TRBV5-1 and J is TRBJ2-2; 7 positions match TRBD1. CDR3 length equals 15 residues. J lost 0 bases, V lost 4 bases, and 3 bases had no gene match. CDR1 is SGHRS and CDR2 is YFSETQ in the germline V gene. This CDR3 is CASSQDRTNTGELFF. In DNA form, the CDR3 reads TGCGCCAGCAGCCAGGACAGGACGAACACCGGGGAGCTGTTTTTT.

V is TRBV7-3 and J is TRBJ2-6, with D possibly matching TRBD2 (6 bases). Between the trimmed V and J ends, which lost 2 bases and 4 bases, there was a span of 6 bases. There are 14 residues in the CDR3. CDR1 and CDR2 from the germline V gene are SGHTA and FQGTGA. CDR3: CASSLAGGANVLTF. The CDR3 DNA sequence: TGTGCCAGCAGCTTAGCGGGAGGGGCCAACGTCCTGACTTTC.

This clonotype was seen a handful of times. The V gene is TRBV7-6, the J gene TRBJ2-3, with D unclear. This CDR3 spans 14 amino acids. CDR1 is SGHVS and CDR2 is FNYEAQ in the germline V gene. The germline V and J ends were trimmed by 0 bases and 3 bases, with 7 bases remaining between them. Here the CDR3 DNA reads TGTGCCAGCAGCTTAGCCGTCGGTACAGATACGCAGTATTTT. Translated, it gives CASSLAVGTDTQYF. The full variable domain, its missing parts supplied by reference TRBV7-6 and TRBJ2-3, is GAGVSQSPRYKVTKRGQDVALRCDPISGHVSLYWYRQALGQGPEFLTYFNYEAQQDKSGLPNDRFSAERPEGSISTLTIQRTEQRDSAMYRCASSLAVGTDTQYFGPGTRLTVL.

This clonotype showed up just a few times. The chain employs TRBV29-1 and TRBJ2-5; D might be TRBD2 (6 bases). Trimming shortened V by 7 bases and J by 4 bases, and 16 bases separated the two germline ends. CDR1 is SQVTM, CDR2 ANQGSEA, per germline. The CDR3 runs to 13 residues. The CDR3 nucleotides read TGCAGCGCCGGGGGTCGGCGAGGAGAGACCCAGTACTTC. This codes for CSAGGRRGETQYF.

This sequence joins TRBV4-1 and TRBJ2-5; 10 nucleotides agree with TRBD2. The V gene end was trimmed by 4 bases and the J gene end by 3 bases; junction bases not matched to a gene: 8. The CDR3 runs 16 residues. Germline assignment: CDR1 MGHRA and CDR2 YSYEKL. The DNA for the CDR3 is TGCGCCAGCAGCCCTCACCGTGGACTAGCGGAAGAGACCCAGTACTTC. Translation: CASSPHRGLAEETQYF.

This chain joins TRBV12-3 or TRBV12-4 and TRBJ1-1, with D perhaps TRBD1 (6 bases). The CDR3 length is 15 residues. V was cut by 5 bases and J by 1 base, with 14 bases left in between. The CDR3 DNA follows: TGTGCCAGCAGTCTGTCAGGGGTCCCGAACACTGAAGCTTTCTTT. Its translation: CASSLSGVPNTEAFF.

The V gene is TRBV25-1, the J gene TRBJ2-2; TRBD1 agrees at 11 bases. The CDR3 loop spans 15 amino acids. V lost 6 bases and J lost 6; bases outside the gene matches: 6. Germline CDR1 is MGHDK and CDR2 is SYGVNS. CDR3 in DNA: TGTGCCAGCAGGGAGGACAGGGGGCAGTCCGGGGAGCTGTTTTTT. This codes for CASREDRGQSGELFF.

The J gene is TRBJ2-1, the V gene TRBV5-1; 7 bases line up with TRBD1. Trimming removed 3 bases from V and 7 bases from J; junction bases left unmatched: 7. CDR3 length: 14 amino acids. The germline CDR1 and CDR2 sequences are SGHRS and YFSETQ. The CDR3 DNA is TGCGCCAGCAGCTCACAGGGGTTCGGAAATGAGCAGTTCTTC. Translation: CASSSQGFGNEQFF.

The genes are TRBV5-1 and TRBJ1-4, with unresolved D. Germline lookup yields CDR1 SGHRS and CDR2 YFSETQ. V shed 4 bases and J shed 6 bases, with 10 bases lying between them. This CDR3 comprises 13 residues. The DNA of the CDR3 is TGCGCCAGCAGCCCGGCGACGGATGAAAAACTGTTTTTT. Amino acids: CASSPATDEKLFF.

This clonotype was detected only once. The V gene is TRBV2, the J gene TRBJ1-2, with TRBD1 matching 7 bases. The CDR3 is 13 amino acids. Germline V gives CDR1 SNHLY, CDR2 FYNNEI. J gave up 3 bases and V 5 bases, and 3 bases lay outside the gene matches. The CDR3: CASSWDSYYGYTF. DNA of the CDR3: TGTGCCAGCAGTTGGGACAGCTACTATGGCTACACCTTC.

The V and J genes are TRBV3-1 and TRBJ2-2; D unclear. The CDR3 sequence is 14 residues long. Germline V gene lookup returns CDR1 LGHDT and CDR2 YNNKEL (reference sequence). V lost 1 base to trimming and J lost 6 bases, with 9 bases between them. DNA for the CDR3: TGTGCCAGCAGCCAAGGCCGTCGAGCCGGGGAGCTGTTTTTT. Its translation: CASSQGRRAGELFF.

The J gene is TRBJ1-1, the V gene TRBV6-5, with D maybe TRBD1 (6 bases). The CDR3 is 14 residues long. V lost 5 bases, J lost 6 bases, and 16 bases lay in between. CDR1 and CDR2 (germline): MNHEY, SVGAGI. CDR3 bases: TGTGCCAGCAGTGTATACAGGGTGGAATCTGAAGCTTTCTTT. Translated, it gives CASSVYRVESEAFF.

The chain couples TRBV6-1 to TRBJ2-7; 9 positions match TRBD1. Germline V CDR1 and CDR2: MNHNS, SASEGT. The length of the CDR3 is 14 residues. V lost 8 bases, J lost 7 bases, and 12 bases stayed unmatched. The DNA for the CDR3 is TGTGCCAGCCCACGCTCCGGGACAGGGAGTGAGCAGTACTTC. Encoded protein: CASPRSGTGSEQYF.